This entry lists 20 T cell receptor beta chains sequenced from one sample in a study of cytomegalovirus exposure and HLA in healthy donors. This PCR relied on a set of 60 Vbeta primers and 13 Jbeta primers. The table came from immunoSEQ multiplex PCR; TCRdb's copy has only in-frame clones and leaves some out. The sample records 140,000 or so clones, 70% being singletons. The source material was PBMCs. The origin of the receptors is a woman aged 25-40 years in good health and CMV-seronegative.

This clone was detected only a few times. V is TRBV18 and J is TRBJ2-3; D is perhaps TRBD2 (6 bases). The CDR3 has 15 amino acids. V was clipped by 1 base and J by 1 base, with 9 bases between them. Looked up from germline, CDR1 is KGHSH and CDR2 is LQKENI. The CDR3 reads CASSPRASGTDTQYF. The CDR3 DNA is TGTGCCAGCTCACCACGGGCTAGCGGCACAGATACGCAGTATTTT.

V and J are TRBV7-9 and TRBJ2-5; a possible D gene is TRBD2 (6 bases). CDR1 is SEHNR, CDR2 FQNEAQ, per germline (reference sequence). The CDR3 has 15 amino acids. The germline V and J ends were trimmed by 5 bases and 5 bases, with 18 bases remaining between them. The CDR3 DNA reads as TGTGCCAGCAGCCTCCTGAGACTAGGGCGGGAGACCCAGTACTTC. Translated: CASSLLRLGRETQYF.

V usage is TRBV7-2 and J usage is TRBJ2-1, with 8 positions matching TRBD1. Per the germline V gene, CDR1 is SGHTA and CDR2 is FQGNSA. The length of the CDR3 is 14 residues. The V segment lost 5 bases and the J segment 7 bases; nucleotides outside the gene matches: 7. The CDR3 region has the DNA TGTGCCAGCAGCACACGGACAGGGAATAATGAGCAGTTCTTC. Amino acids: CASSTRTGNNEQFF.

This chain joins TRBV28 and TRBJ2-4; possibly TRBD2 for D (6 bases). Germline values: CDR1 MDHEN, CDR2 SYDVKM. Trimming removed 5 bases at V and 6 bases at J, with 14 bases between. The CDR3 spans 14 residues. The CDR3 DNA follows: TGTGCCAGCAGTCCCTCTAGCGTCGGAAACATTCAGTACTTC. It specifies CASSPSSVGNIQYF.

V gene TRBV11-2 combines with J gene TRBJ1-4; D gene uncertain. The CDR3 has 16 amino acids. Germline V gene sequence: CDR1 SGHAT, CDR2 FQNNGV. The ends were cut back, 5 bases at V and 7 bases at J, with 20 bases in the middle. This chain's CDR3 is CASSPLLTAAGEKLFF. CDR3 coding DNA: TGTGCCAGCAGCCCCCTTCTCACAGCCGCTGGTGAAAAACTGTTTTTT.

The table lists this clone with a few counts. V and J are TRBV11-2 and TRBJ2-2, with D possibly being TRBD1 (6 bases). The CDR3 consists of 16 residues. V lost 6 bases and J lost 3, with 17 bases in between. CDR1 SGHAT and CDR2 FQNNGV come from the germline V gene. The CDR3 DNA reads as TGTGCCAGCAGAGCCGGCTGGGGGCCAGACACCGGGGAGCTGTTTTTT. Encoded protein: CASRAGWGPDTGELFF.

V and J are TRBV7-8 and TRBJ1-2; 8 bases map to TRBD1. The germline V gene encodes CDR1 SGHVS and CDR2 FQNEAQ. Germline trimming cut 5 bases from V and 1 base from J; bases unmatched to any gene: 6. The length of the CDR3 is 15 residues. The CDR3 sequence: CASSPGTGVNYGYTF. The CDR3, as DNA: TGTGCCAGCAGCCCCGGGACAGGCGTTAACTATGGCTACACCTTC.

V and J are TRBV5-1 and TRBJ1-4; D remains ambiguous. Per the germline V gene, CDR1 is SGHRS and CDR2 is YFSETQ. This CDR3 contains 13 residues. Deletions cut 3 bases from V and 7 bases from J, with 10 bases between. The CDR3 nucleotides are TGCGCCAGCAGCTCCGAAGCTACTGAAAAACTGTTTTTT. It encodes CASSSEATEKLFF. Full variable domain (rest looked up from reference TRBV5-1 and TRBJ1-4): KAGVTQTPRYLIKTRGQQVTLSCSPISGHRSVSWYQQTPGQGLQFLFEYFSETQRNKGNFPGRFSGRQFSNSRSEMNVSTLELGDSALYLCASSSEATEKLFFGSGTQLSVL.

The J gene is TRBJ2-1, the V gene TRBV6-1; weak D call: TRBD1 (6 bases). From germline, CDR1 is MNHNS and CDR2 SASEGT. The CDR3 contains 16 residues. V lost 4 bases to trimming and J lost 3 bases, with 16 bases between them. The DNA for the CDR3 is TGTGCCAGCAGTGGAACAGGGCGCGGCGTCTACAATGAGCAGTTCTTC. Protein: CASSGTGRGVYNEQFF.

This clone was detected a few times. The chain uses TRBV5-8 and TRBJ1-2, with D maybe TRBD1 (6 bases). Per germline, CDR1 SGHTS and CDR2 YDEGEE. V shed 4 bases and J shed 3 bases, with 16 bases lying between them. The CDR3 runs to 15 residues. CDR3 in amino acids: CASSAIGQIHYGYTF. As DNA, the CDR3 is TGTGCCAGCAGCGCTATAGGACAGATACACTATGGCTACACCTTC.

V is TRBV4-2 and J is TRBJ1-1, with D perhaps TRBD1 (6 bases). With 0 bases removed from V and 6 bases from J, the gap between germline ends came to 20 bases. The V gene's germline CDR1 is LGHNA and CDR2 YNFKEQ. The CDR3 has 17 amino acids. The CDR3 bases are TGTGCCAGCAGCCAAGACCCCGGGACACCTTTAGGGGCTGAAGCTTTCTTT. Translating it yields CASSQDPGTPLGAEAFF.

In the case of this clone: One end of the junction does not line up with germline, which may come from a read error. This specimen includes other DNA sequences encoding the same CDR3. This chain uses TRBV10-1 with TRBJ2-4, with 8 bases that match TRBD1. The CDR3 extends over 11 amino acids. Looked up from germline, CDR1 is WNHNN and CDR2 is SYGVQD (reference sequence). CDR3 protein: CAPGGKNIQYF. Written as DNA, the CDR3 is TGCGCCCCAGGGGGCAAAAACATCCAGTACTTC.

This chain links TRBV4-2 with TRBJ2-5; D perhaps matches TRBD1 (6 bases). The CDR3 is made up of 16 amino acids. Germline V gene data show CDR1 as LGHNA and CDR2 as YNFKEQ. The V end was cut by 2 bases, the J end by 5 bases, with 18 bases between. The CDR3 DNA reads TGTGCCAGCAGCCAACCACAGGGAGTGCCCAGTGAGACCCAGTACTTC. It is translated as CASSQPQGVPSETQYF.

The chain uses TRBV5-6 and TRBJ1-1; D perhaps matches TRBD1 (5 bases). V lost 2 bases, J lost 1 base, and 12 bases lay in between. This CDR3 contains 15 residues. Germline loops: CDR1 SGHDT, CDR2 YYEEEE. The CDR3 nucleotides are TGTGCCAGCAGCTTCGGCAGGGTTGGGAACACTGAAGCTTTCTTT. Protein product: CASSFGRVGNTEAFF.

This clone appeared a few times. The chain is built from TRBV7-2 and TRBJ1-3; 7 nucleotides match TRBD1. The J segment lost 0 bases and the V segment lost 6 bases, leaving 8 bases of the junction unmatched. This CDR3 is 16 amino acids long. CDR1 is SGHTA, CDR2 FQGNSA, per germline. CDR3: CASSTRAGGSGNTIYF. The DNA for the CDR3 is TGTGCCAGCAGTACACGGGCAGGGGGCTCTGGAAACACCATATATTTT.

This clone was found a few times. The chain combines TRBV5-1 with TRBJ1-1; D uncertain. The CDR3 extends over 13 amino acids. Germline CDR1 and CDR2: SGHRS and YFSETQ. V shed 1 base and J shed 5 bases, with 9 bases lying between them. In DNA, the CDR3 is TGCGCCAGCAGCTTGACAGAGAAGACTGAAGCTTTCTTT. This sequence encodes CASSLTEKTEAFF.

This clone came up once. The germline gene is not matched at one end of the junction; a read error may be the cause. This chain connects TRBV7-9 to TRBJ1-1; a weak D match, TRBD1 (6 bases). The length of the CDR3 is 8 residues. Germline lookup yields CDR1 SEHNR and CDR2 FQNEAQ (reference sequence). CDR3 sequence: CSSSPTGF. In DNA, the CDR3 is TGTTCCAGCAGCCCGACAGGATTT.

The chain uses TRBV25-1 and TRBJ2-7; tentatively, D is TRBD2 (6 bases). V lost 4 bases to trimming and J lost 7 bases, with 20 bases between them. The CDR3 has 15 amino acids. CDR1 is MGHDK, CDR2 SYGVNS, per germline. The CDR3 here is CASSARGRSDQEQYF. The CDR3, as DNA: TGTGCCAGCAGTGCGAGAGGGAGGTCCGATCAGGAGCAGTACTTC.

The chain joins TRBV28 to TRBJ2-2; TRBD2 matches 10 bases. The CDR3 is 17 amino acids. V shed 2 bases and J 2 bases; nucleotides not matched to a gene: 5. Looked up from germline, CDR1 is MDHEN and CDR2 is SYDVKM. The CDR3 sequence is CASSLGSGRENTGELFF. CDR3 sequence (DNA): TGTGCCAGCAGTTTAGGCAGCGGGAGGGAAAACACCGGGGAGCTGTTTTTT.

A few counts support this clone. This sequence joins TRBV5-1 and TRBJ1-2; no definite D call. The CDR3 extends over 13 amino acids. Per the germline V gene, CDR1 is SGHRS and CDR2 is YFSETQ. V was cut by 4 bases and J by 2 bases, with 9 bases left in between. The CDR3 protein is CASSPDQNYGYTF. Here the CDR3 DNA reads TGCGCCAGCAGCCCAGATCAGAACTATGGCTACACCTTC.